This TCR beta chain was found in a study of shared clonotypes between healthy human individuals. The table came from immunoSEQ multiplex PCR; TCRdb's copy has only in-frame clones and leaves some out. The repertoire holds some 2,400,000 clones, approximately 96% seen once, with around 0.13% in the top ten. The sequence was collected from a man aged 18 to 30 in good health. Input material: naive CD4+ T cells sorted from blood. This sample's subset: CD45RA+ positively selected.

The CDR3 protein is CASSYEPNISVEPQHF. As DNA, the CDR3 is TGTGCCAGCAGTTACGAACCCAATATCAGTGTGGAGCCCCAGCATTTT. The chain joins TRBV6-6 to TRBJ1-5; D is unresolved. The V end was cut by 2 bases, the J end by 8 bases, with 19 bases between. CDR1 is MNHNY, CDR2 SVGAGI, per germline (reference sequence). The CDR3 length is 16 residues.